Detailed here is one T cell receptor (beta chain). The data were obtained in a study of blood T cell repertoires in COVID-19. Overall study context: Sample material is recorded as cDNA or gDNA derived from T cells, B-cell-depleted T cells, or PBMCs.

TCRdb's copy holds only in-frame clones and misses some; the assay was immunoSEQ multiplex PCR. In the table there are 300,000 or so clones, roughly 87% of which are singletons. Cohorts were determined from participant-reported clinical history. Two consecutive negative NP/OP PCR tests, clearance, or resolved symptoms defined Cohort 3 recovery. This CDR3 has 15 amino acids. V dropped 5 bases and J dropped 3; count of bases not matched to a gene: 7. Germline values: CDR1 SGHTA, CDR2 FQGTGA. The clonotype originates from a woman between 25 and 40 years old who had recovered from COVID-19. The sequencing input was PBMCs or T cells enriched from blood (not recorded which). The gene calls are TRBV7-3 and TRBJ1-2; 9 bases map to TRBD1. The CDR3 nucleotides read TGTGCCAGCAGCCCGACGACAGGGGGAGACTATGGCTACACCTTC. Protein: CASSPTTGGDYGYTF.